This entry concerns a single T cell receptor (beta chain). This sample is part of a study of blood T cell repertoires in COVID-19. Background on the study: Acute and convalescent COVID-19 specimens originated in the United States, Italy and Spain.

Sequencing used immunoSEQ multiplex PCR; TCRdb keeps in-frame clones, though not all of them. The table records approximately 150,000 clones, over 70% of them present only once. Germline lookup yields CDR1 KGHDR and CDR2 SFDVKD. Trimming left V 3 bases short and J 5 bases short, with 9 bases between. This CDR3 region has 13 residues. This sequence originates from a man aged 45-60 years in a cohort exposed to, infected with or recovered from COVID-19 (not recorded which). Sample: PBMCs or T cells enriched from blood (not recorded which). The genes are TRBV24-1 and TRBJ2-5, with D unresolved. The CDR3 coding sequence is TGTGCCACCAGTGATACGGGTTGGGAGACCCAGTACTTC. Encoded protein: CATSDTGWETQYF.